The 31 T cell receptor beta chains given below trace back to one sample, sequenced in a study of shared clonotypes between healthy human individuals. TCRdb keeps only in-frame clones here, not all; method: immunoSEQ multiplex PCR. The sample records around 500,000 clones, about 76% being singletons. The sample taken for sequencing was PBMCs. The receptors were sampled from a middle-aged woman in good health. Some clones in this sample may be carry-over from other donors' samples.

On this clone itself: The same CDR3 is also encoded by other DNA sequences in this sample. The J gene is TRBJ1-1, the V gene TRBV27; 7 nucleotides match TRBD1. The CDR3 loop spans 14 amino acids. Germline-derived CDR1 and CDR2 are MNHEY and SMNVEV (reference sequence). The V gene end was trimmed by 3 bases and the J gene end by 0 bases; junction bases not matched to a gene: 1. The CDR3 DNA sequence: TGTGCCAGCAGTTTGACAGGGCTGAACACTGAAGCTTTCTTT. Translation: CASSLTGLNTEAFF.

The chain employs TRBV5-1 and TRBJ2-2; 11 bases agree with TRBD1. Germline V gene data show CDR1 as SGHRS and CDR2 as YFSETQ. V lost 6 bases, J lost 6 bases, and 4 bases stayed unmatched. The CDR3 is made up of 14 amino acids. As DNA, the CDR3 is TGCGCCAGCAAAGGGACAGGGGGTTCCGGGGAGCTGTTTTTT. This translates into CASKGTGGSGELFF.

In its sample, this clone was seen a few times. The chain combines TRBV5-8 with TRBJ2-7, with a possible D match to TRBD2 (6 bases). Germline-derived CDR1 and CDR2 are SGHTS and YDEGEE. The CDR3 spans 11 residues. V was cut by 8 bases and J by 3 bases, with 9 bases left in between. The CDR3 nucleotides are TGTGCCAGTCAGCGGGTCTACGAGCAGTACTTC. Translating it yields CASQRVYEQYF.

The chain is built from TRBV28 and TRBJ2-1; D remains ambiguous. Trimming removed 3 bases at V and 7 bases at J, with 7 bases between. The germline gives CDR1 MDHEN, CDR2 SYDVKM. The CDR3 is 12 amino acids. CDR3 DNA: TGTGCCAGCAGTTTGATCGGAAATGAGCAGTTCTTC. Protein product: CASSLIGNEQFF. Full variable domain (missing parts from reference TRBV28 and TRBJ2-1): DVKVTQSSRYLVKRTGEKVFLECVQDMDHENMFWYRQDPGLGLRLIYFSYDVKMKEKGDIPEGYSVSREKKERFSLILESASTNQTSMYLCASSLIGNEQFFGPGTRLTVL.

This clone was recorded a few times. The genes are TRBV5-4 and TRBJ2-5; D is perhaps TRBD2 (6 bases). CDR3 length: 14 amino acids. Germline-derived CDR1 and CDR2 are SGHNT and YYREEE (reference sequence). V was trimmed by 0 bases and J by 1 base, leaving 7 bases between them. The CDR3 DNA sequence: TGTGCCAGCAGCTTGGGTAGCGGCCAAGAGACCCAGTACTTC. Translating gives CASSLGSGQETQYF.

A remark on this clone: At one boundary the junction diverges from the germline segment, which might be a read error. The chain links TRBV11-1 to TRBJ2-1; 12 positions match TRBD2. Germline V gene lookup returns CDR1 SGHAT and CDR2 FQDESV (reference sequence). The CDR3 spans 19 residues. The CDR3 region is CASTLGTSGRTWFYNEQFF. CDR3 DNA sequence: TGTGCCAGCACCTTAGGTACTAGCGGGAGGACCTGGTTTTACAATGAGCAGTTCTTC.

The V gene is TRBV7-2, the J gene TRBJ2-7, with D tentatively TRBD2 (5 bases). Germline CDR1 SGHTA, CDR2 FQGNSA. This CDR3 is built from 15 residues. V was pared by 3 bases and J by 0 bases, with 12 bases between. The CDR3 is CASSFTDLASYEQYF. The CDR3 DNA follows: TGTGCCAGCAGCTTTACGGACCTAGCCTCCTACGAGCAGTACTTC. Full variable domain (missing parts from reference TRBV7-2 and TRBJ2-7): GAGVSQSPSNKVTEKGKDVELRCDPISGHTALYWYRQSLGQGLEFLIYFQGNSAPDKSGLPSDRFSAERTGGSVSTLTIQRTQQEDSAVYLCASSFTDLASYEQYFGPGTRLTVT.

This clone was counted a few times. The V call is TRBV13, the J call TRBJ2-3; D is unclear. The CDR3 contains 15 residues. The V gene lost 2 bases and the J gene lost 1 base, with 10 bases spanning the gap. The V gene's germline CDR1 is PRHDT and CDR2 FYEKMQ (reference sequence). CDR3 amino acids: CASSLIGIRTDTQYF. As DNA, the CDR3 is TGTGCCAGCAGCTTAATTGGTATCCGCACAGATACGCAGTATTTT.

The chain joins TRBV10-1 to TRBJ1-5; 8 nucleotides line up with TRBD1. There are 14 residues in the CDR3. The junction had 8 bases not matched to a gene; V was cut back by 10 bases and J by 3 bases. From germline, CDR1 is WNHNN and CDR2 SYGVQD (reference sequence). The CDR3 DNA follows: TGCGCCACCGCCCCGGACAGGGACAATCAGCCCCAGCATTTT. This gives the protein CATAPDRDNQPQHF.

V and J are TRBV5-1 and TRBJ2-5; maybe TRBD1 (6 bases). Trimming took 2 bases from V and 4 from J, leaving 15 bases between them. Germline V gene data show CDR1 as SGHRS and CDR2 as YFSETQ. The CDR3 extends over 15 amino acids. The CDR3 coding sequence is TGCGCCAGCAGCTTCAGGGGCCCCCAACGAGAGACCCAGTACTTC. Its protein product is CASSFRGPQRETQYF.

The V call is TRBV5-6, the J call TRBJ2-7, with TRBD2 matching over 8 bases. The V gene's germline CDR1 is SGHDT and CDR2 YYEEEE. The CDR3 has 14 amino acids. V lost 4 bases to trimming and J lost 6 bases; unmatched junction nucleotides: 9. CDR3 sequence reads: CASSTAGGAGEQYF. The CDR3 bases are TGTGCCAGCAGCACGGCCGGGGGGGCGGGCGAGCAGTACTTC.

As regards this clone: Other DNA sequences in this specimen translate into the identical CDR3. The genes are TRBV5-1 and TRBJ2-1, with a weak D call TRBD2 (6 bases). Germline CDR1 and CDR2: SGHRS and YFSETQ. Trimming removed 0 bases at V and 9 bases at J, with 10 bases between. CDR3 length: 13 amino acids. CDR3 sequence reads: CASSLDPAGEQFF. Written as DNA, the CDR3 is TGCGCCAGCAGCTTGGACCCAGCGGGTGAGCAGTTCTTC.

The V gene is TRBV18, the J gene TRBJ2-3; 11 nucleotides line up with TRBD1. CDR1 KGHSH and CDR2 LQKENI come from the germline V gene. V lost 0 bases and J lost 1; bases outside the gene matches: 3. This CDR3 has 17 residues. CDR3 sequence: CASSPPGQGVGTDTQYF. The CDR3 DNA reads TGTGCCAGCTCACCACCGGGACAGGGGGTGGGCACAGATACGCAGTATTTT. Drawing the rest from reference TRBV18 and TRBJ2-3, the complete variable domain is NAGVMQNPRHLVRRRGQEARLRCSPMKGHSHVYWYRQLPEEGLKFMVYLQKENIIDESGMPKERFSAEFPKEGPSILRIQQVVRGDSAAYFCASSPPGQGVGTDTQYFGPGTRLTVL.

This clone was counted between two and nine times. This sequence joins TRBV7-9 and TRBJ1-4; D is uncertain. The CDR3 consists of 13 residues. The V end lost 3 bases, the J end lost 5 bases, and 7 bases lay between the germline ends. CDR1 is SEHNR and CDR2 is FQNEAQ in the germline V gene (reference sequence). The CDR3 region is CASSFTQNEKLFF. For the CDR3, the DNA is TGTGCCAGCAGCTTTACCCAGAATGAAAAACTGTTTTTT.

The chain carries TRBV25-1 and TRBJ2-7; 11 bases are a match to TRBD2. The germline V gene has CDR1 MGHDK and CDR2 SYGVNS. With 2 bases clipped from V and 4 bases from J, the junction kept 4 bases outside the gene matches. The CDR3 has 15 amino acids. The CDR3 DNA is TGTGCCAGCAGTGAACCGGGGACTAGCGGATACGAGCAGTACTTC. As protein: CASSEPGTSGYEQYF.

The chain uses TRBV28 and TRBJ1-1; TRBD1 aligns across 7 bases. The CDR3 sequence is 13 residues long. The germline gives CDR1 MDHEN, CDR2 SYDVKM. V trimming: 8 bases; J trimming: 3 bases; junction bases outside the gene matches: 6. CDR3 amino acids: CASGEGAYTEAFF. As DNA, the CDR3 is TGTGCCAGCGGGGAGGGGGCTTACACTGAAGCTTTCTTT.

The genes are TRBV9 and TRBJ2-5; D gene ambiguous. The CDR3 has 14 residues. CDR1 SGDLS and CDR2 YYNGEE come from the germline V gene. V was pared by 6 bases and J by 3 bases, with 15 bases between. The CDR3 nucleotides are TGTGCCAGCACCCATGGGGTCGCCGAAGAGACCCAGTACTTC. This translates into CASTHGVAEETQYF.

This rearrangement joins TRBV9 to TRBJ2-1; D possibly corresponds to TRBD2 (5 bases). Trimming took 0 bases from V and 3 from J, leaving 13 bases between them. The germline gives CDR1 SGDLS, CDR2 YYNGEE. The length of the CDR3 is 16 residues. The chain's CDR3 is CASSVGVGEGYNEQFF. CDR3 in DNA: TGTGCCAGCAGCGTAGGTGTGGGAGAGGGCTACAATGAGCAGTTCTTC.

The V gene is TRBV7-9, the J gene TRBJ1-5; 10 bases line up with TRBD1. V lost 5 bases and J lost 7; bases outside the gene matches: 11. CDR1 is SEHNR and CDR2 is FQNEAQ in the germline V gene (reference sequence). This CDR3 spans 16 amino acids. CDR3 in DNA: TGTGCCAGCAGCCCGGGACAGGGGACTCATGGACAGCCCCAGCATTTT. Protein: CASSPGQGTHGQPQHF.

In regard to this clone: Other nucleotide sequences in the sample specify the same CDR3. This chain links TRBV9 with TRBJ1-3; D remains ambiguous. V was pared by 2 bases and J by 0 bases, with 6 bases between. CDR3 size: 14 residues. Germline assignment: CDR1 SGDLS and CDR2 YYNGEE. In nucleotides, the CDR3 is TGTGCCAGCAGCGTTGGCAGCTCTGGAAACACCATATATTTT. It encodes CASSVGSSGNTIYF. The whole variable domain, filled in from reference TRBV9 and TRBJ1-3, reads DSGVTQTPKHLITATGQRVTLRCSPRSGDLSVYWYQQSLDQGLQFLIQYYNGEERAKGNILERFSAQQFPDLHSELNLSSLELGDSALYFCASSVGSSGNTIYFGEGSWLTVV.

The chain uses TRBV21-1 and TRBJ2-7. TRBV21-1 represents a pseudogene. CDR3 length: 13 amino acids. As DNA, the CDR3 is TGTGCCAGCAGCAAAGAAAGCTCCTACGAGCAGTACTTC. Its translation: CASSKESSYEQYF.

The V and J genes are TRBV19 and TRBJ2-3; 7 bases map to TRBD1. The CDR3 length is 14 residues. V lost 6 bases to trimming and J lost 2 bases; unmatched junction nucleotides: 5. The germline gives CDR1 LNHDA, CDR2 SQIVND (reference sequence). In DNA, the CDR3 is TGTGCCAGTAGGCTCAGGGGGTCCACAGATACGCAGTATTTT. Protein sequence: CASRLRGSTDTQYF.

Many counts were recorded for this clone. V is TRBV9 and J is TRBJ1-4, with D possibly matching TRBD1 (5 bases). V lost 4 bases and J lost 4, with 14 bases in between. CDR3 size: 15 residues. Looked up from germline, CDR1 is SGDLS and CDR2 is YYNGEE. The CDR3 spells CASSPDRGFNEKLFF. Here the CDR3 DNA reads TGTGCCAGCAGCCCGGACCGGGGGTTTAATGAAAAACTGTTTTTT.

V and J are TRBV28 and TRBJ2-7; D assignment may be TRBD1 or TRBD2 (5 bases each). The CDR3 contains 15 residues. V was pared by 5 bases and J by 7 bases, with 21 bases between. Looked up from germline, CDR1 is MDHEN and CDR2 is SYDVKM. In DNA form, the CDR3 reads TGTGCCAGCAGTCTCACCGGGACGAACCACAATGAGCAGTACTTC. This sequence encodes CASSLTGTNHNEQYF.

This chain joins TRBV28 and TRBJ2-5; TRBD2 matches at 12 bases. The CDR3 is made up of 16 amino acids. CDR1 and CDR2 (germline): MDHEN, SYDVKM. J was trimmed by 7 bases and V by 3 bases; bases with no gene match: 9. CDR3: CASSFPLAGGYVTQYF. For the CDR3, the DNA is TGTGCCAGCAGTTTCCCGCTAGCGGGAGGGTACGTGACCCAGTACTTC.

The chain uses TRBV18 and TRBJ1-3, with D perhaps TRBD1 (5 bases). Germline V lookup: CDR1 KGHSH, CDR2 LQKENI. V gave up 4 bases and J gave up 4 bases, with 14 bases separating them. The CDR3 totals 15 residues. The CDR3 loop reads CASSLPGTGGNTIYF. CDR3 nucleotides: TGTGCCAGCTCACTACCCGGGACTGGGGGAAACACCATATATTTT.

CDR3 loop: CATSRDSNRAAFF. DNA for the CDR3: TGTGCCACCAGCAGAGATTCCAACCGGGCGGCTTTCTTT. The V and J genes are TRBV15 and TRBJ1-1; D not resolved. V dropped 0 bases and J dropped 11 bases, with 13 bases sitting between them. The germline CDR1 and CDR2 sequences are LNHNV and YYDKDF (reference sequence). The CDR3 contains 13 residues.

The count of this clone is one. The chain recombines TRBV5-1 with TRBJ2-6; TRBD2 might be the D (6 bases). The germline V gene encodes CDR1 SGHRS and CDR2 YFSETQ. Trimming cost V 6 bases and J 2 bases, with 9 bases left between them. The CDR3 has 14 amino acids. The CDR3 is CASTREAGANVLTF. The CDR3, as DNA: TGCGCCAGCACCAGGGAGGCTGGGGCCAACGTCCTGACTTTC.

V usage is TRBV30 and J usage is TRBJ2-7, with TRBD1 matching 9 bases. The CDR3 sequence is 15 residues long. Germline V gene data show CDR1 as GTSNPN and CDR2 as SVGIG (reference sequence). V lost 5 bases and J lost 2; bases outside the gene matches: 10. The CDR3 here is CAWGTKTGGTYEQYF. The CDR3 coding sequence is TGTGCCTGGGGAACGAAGACAGGGGGGACCTACGAGCAGTACTTC.

This chain joins TRBV7-2 and TRBJ1-5; D is unresolved. The CDR3 has 13 amino acids. Germline V gives CDR1 SGHTA, CDR2 FQGNSA. V was trimmed by 6 bases and J by 11 bases, leaving 17 bases between them. The CDR3 here is CASSTAPSRAQHF. Written as DNA, the CDR3 is TGTGCCAGCAGTACAGCCCCGAGCCGGGCCCAGCATTTT.

The V call is TRBV5-6, the J call TRBJ1-4; no clear D gene. Trimming removed 4 bases from V and 5 bases from J, with 12 bases in between. Germline CDR1 is SGHDT and CDR2 is YYEEEE. This CDR3 contains 14 residues. The CDR3 DNA reads as TGTGCCAGCAGCCTGAGACGGAGAAATGAAAAACTGTTTTTT. This translates into CASSLRRRNEKLFF.